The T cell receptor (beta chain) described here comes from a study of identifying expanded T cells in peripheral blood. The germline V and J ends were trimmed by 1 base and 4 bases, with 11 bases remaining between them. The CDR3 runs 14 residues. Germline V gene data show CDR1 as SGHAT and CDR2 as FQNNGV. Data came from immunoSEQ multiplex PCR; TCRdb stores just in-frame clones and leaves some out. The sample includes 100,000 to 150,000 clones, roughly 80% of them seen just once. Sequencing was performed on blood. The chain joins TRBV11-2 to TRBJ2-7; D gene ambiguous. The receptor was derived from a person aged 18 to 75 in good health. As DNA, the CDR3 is TGTGCCAGCAGCTTAGGAAGGTCCCTTTACGAGCAGTACTTC. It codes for CASSLGRSLYEQYF.